What follows describes a single TCR beta chain. Its cognate antigen is unknown. This sample was taken from a study of immune heterogeneity within non-small cell lung tumors. General study results and limits: Local tumor mutational burden and local T-cell repertoire clonality showed a moderate significant correlation, R roughly 0.35.

CDR3 of TCR beta was amplified by multiplex PCR that used 32 V and 13 J primers. TCRdb re-derived calls from the multiplex PCR reads in MiXCR, one entry per CDR3 protein. The repertoire holds 10,000 to 13,000 distinct CDR3 sequences, with just under 30% as singletons. Bulk tumor gDNA, about 640 ng per sample, served as the TCR template. During surgery, each primary tumor gave multiple biopsies spaced as far apart as possible. Each patient presented with untreated, newly diagnosed non-small cell lung cancer and received curative surgery. The TCR originated in a woman aged 55-69 years with non-small cell lung cancer. The material sequenced was lung tumor tissue.

In DNA form, the CDR3 reads TGTGCCAGTAGTATACAAGAGACCCAGTACTTC. This translates into CASSIQETQYF. The V gene is TRBV19, the J gene TRBJ2-5; unclear D gene. CDR1 LNHDA and CDR2 SQIVND come from the germline V gene (reference sequence). This CDR3 comprises 11 residues. V lost 2 bases and J lost 2, with 0 bases in between.